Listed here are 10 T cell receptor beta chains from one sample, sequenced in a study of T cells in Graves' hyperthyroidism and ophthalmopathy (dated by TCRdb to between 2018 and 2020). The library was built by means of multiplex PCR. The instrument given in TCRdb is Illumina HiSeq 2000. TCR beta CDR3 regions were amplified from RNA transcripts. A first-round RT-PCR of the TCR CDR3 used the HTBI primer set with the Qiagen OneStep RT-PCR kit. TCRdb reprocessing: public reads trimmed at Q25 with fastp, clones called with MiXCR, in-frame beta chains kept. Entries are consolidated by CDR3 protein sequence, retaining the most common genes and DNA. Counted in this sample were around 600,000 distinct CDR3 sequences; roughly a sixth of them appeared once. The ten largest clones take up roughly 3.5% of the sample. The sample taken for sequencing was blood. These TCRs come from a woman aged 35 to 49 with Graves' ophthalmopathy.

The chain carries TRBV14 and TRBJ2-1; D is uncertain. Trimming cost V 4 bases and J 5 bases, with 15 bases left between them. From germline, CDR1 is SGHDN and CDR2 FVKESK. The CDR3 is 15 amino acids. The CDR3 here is CASSLLWQSHNEQFF. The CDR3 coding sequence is TGTGCCAGCAGCCTCCTATGGCAGAGTCACAATGAGCAGTTCTTC.

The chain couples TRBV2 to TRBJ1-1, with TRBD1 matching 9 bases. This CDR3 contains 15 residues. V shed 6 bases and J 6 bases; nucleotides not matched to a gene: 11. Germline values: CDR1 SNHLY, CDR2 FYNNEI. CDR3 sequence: CASRTQQGAGAEAFF. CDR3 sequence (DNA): TGTGCCAGCAGAACGCAACAGGGGGCGGGCGCTGAAGCTTTCTTT.

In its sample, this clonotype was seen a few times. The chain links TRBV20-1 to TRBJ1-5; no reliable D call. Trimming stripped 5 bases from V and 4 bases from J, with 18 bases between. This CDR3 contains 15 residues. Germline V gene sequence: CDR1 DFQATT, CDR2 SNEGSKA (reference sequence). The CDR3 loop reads CSAAQPTLANQPQHF. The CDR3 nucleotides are TGCAGTGCTGCACAGCCTACCTTAGCAAATCAGCCCCAGCATTTT.

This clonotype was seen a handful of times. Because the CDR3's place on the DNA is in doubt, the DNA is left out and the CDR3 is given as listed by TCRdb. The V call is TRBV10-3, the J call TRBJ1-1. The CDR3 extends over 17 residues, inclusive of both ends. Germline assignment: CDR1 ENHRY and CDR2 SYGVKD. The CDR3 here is CAISEYFGPTKNTEAFF.

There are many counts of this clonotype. In nucleotides, the CDR3 is TGTGCCAGCACGTACGGCAGGGAGAATTCACCCCTCCACTTT. This sequence encodes CASTYGRENSPLHF. This chain connects TRBV28 to TRBJ1-6; D might be TRBD1 (5 bases). Trimming took off 7 bases at V and 7 bases at J, with 14 bases between the two ends. Germline values: CDR1 MDHEN, CDR2 SYDVKM. The CDR3 covers 14 residues.

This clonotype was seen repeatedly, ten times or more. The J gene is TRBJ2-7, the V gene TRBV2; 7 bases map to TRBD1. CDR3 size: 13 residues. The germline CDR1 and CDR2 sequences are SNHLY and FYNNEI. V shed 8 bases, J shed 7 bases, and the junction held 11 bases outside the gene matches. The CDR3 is CASALDRVREQYF. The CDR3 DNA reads TGTGCCAGCGCCCTAGACAGGGTGAGGGAGCAGTACTTC.

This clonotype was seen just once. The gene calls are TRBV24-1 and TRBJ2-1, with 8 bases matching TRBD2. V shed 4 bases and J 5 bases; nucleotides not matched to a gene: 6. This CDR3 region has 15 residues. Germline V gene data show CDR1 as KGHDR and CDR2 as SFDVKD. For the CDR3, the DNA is TGTGCCACCAGTGAGTCCGGGACTAGGAACAATGAGCAGTTCTTC. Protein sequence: CATSESGTRNNEQFF.

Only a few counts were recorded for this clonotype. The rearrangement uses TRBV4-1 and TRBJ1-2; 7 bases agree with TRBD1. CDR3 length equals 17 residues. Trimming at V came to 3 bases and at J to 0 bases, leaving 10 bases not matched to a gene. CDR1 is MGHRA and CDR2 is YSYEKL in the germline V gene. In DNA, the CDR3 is TGCGCCAGCAGCCACGGGACAGCACCCGGGACTAACTATGGCTACACCTTC. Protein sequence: CASSHGTAPGTNYGYTF.

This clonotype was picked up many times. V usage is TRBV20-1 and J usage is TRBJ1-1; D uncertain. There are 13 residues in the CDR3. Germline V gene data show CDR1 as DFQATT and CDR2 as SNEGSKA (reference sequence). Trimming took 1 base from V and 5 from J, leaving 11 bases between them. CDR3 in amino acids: CSARGLRVTEAFF. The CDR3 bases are TGCAGTGCTAGAGGTCTGCGGGTAACTGAAGCTTTCTTT.

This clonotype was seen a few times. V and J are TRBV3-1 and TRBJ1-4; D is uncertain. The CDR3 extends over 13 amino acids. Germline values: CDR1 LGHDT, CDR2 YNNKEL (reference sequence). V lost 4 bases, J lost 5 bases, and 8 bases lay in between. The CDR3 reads CASSRQLNEKLFF. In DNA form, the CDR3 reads TGTGCCAGCAGCCGTCAGTTAAATGAAAAACTGTTTTTT.